This T cell receptor beta chain was sequenced during a study of CD8 T cells in Susac syndrome. Sequencing of TCR beta was undertaken in CD8+ and CD4+ T cells derived from blood. Treatment-naive patients with stable or active relapsing-remitting disease were the multiple sclerosis controls. FACS enriched CD8+ TEMRA cells, while bulk CD8+ and CD4+ were negatively isolated. Trimming shortened V by 1 base and J by 1 base, and 7 bases separated the two germline ends. Germline loops: CDR1 MGHRA, CDR2 YSYEKL. This CDR3 spans 14 amino acids. The RNA input was about 0.45 to 1 ug, and it was reverse transcribed with random hexamers. Each CDR3 protein gets one entry after TCRdb re-called the immunoSEQ multiplex PCR reads with MiXCR. The sample carries almost 450,000 distinct CDR3 sequences, 75% to 90% recorded once.

This chain joins TRBV4-1 and TRBJ1-1; D gene unclear. Sequencing used CD8+ T cells from PBMCs. The sequence derives from a human donor with multiple sclerosis. The DNA of the CDR3 is TGCGCCAGCAGCCAAGCAGACGAGAACACTGAAGCTTTCTTT. Translating gives CASSQADENTEAFF.